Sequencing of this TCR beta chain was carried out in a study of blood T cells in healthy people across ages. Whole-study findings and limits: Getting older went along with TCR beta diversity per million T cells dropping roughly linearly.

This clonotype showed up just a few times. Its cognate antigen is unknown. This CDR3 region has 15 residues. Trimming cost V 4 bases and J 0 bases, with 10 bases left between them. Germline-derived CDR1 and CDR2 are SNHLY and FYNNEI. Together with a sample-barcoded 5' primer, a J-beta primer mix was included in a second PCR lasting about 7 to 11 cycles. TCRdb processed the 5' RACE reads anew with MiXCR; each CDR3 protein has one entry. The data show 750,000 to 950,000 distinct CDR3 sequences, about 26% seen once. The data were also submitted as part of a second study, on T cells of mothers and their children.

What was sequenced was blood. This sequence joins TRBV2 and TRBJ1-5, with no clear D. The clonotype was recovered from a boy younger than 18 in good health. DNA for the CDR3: TGTGCCAGCAGTGGGCAAGCTAATAGCAATCAGCCCCAGCATTTT. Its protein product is CASSGQANSNQPQHF.